The sequence of this T cell receptor beta chain was determined in a study of graft-versus-host responses after intestinal transplantation. Study at large: Recipients across the board were started on anti-thymocyte globulin induction, then kept on tacrolimus and steroids for roughly 3 years. Study observations and caveats: Some GvH clones appeared in ileal mucosa or blood before recipient bone marrow. The highest levels of circulating GvH clones went along with early declines in HvG clones after transplant. Graft-donor T cell macrochimerism in patients accompanied high graft-versus-host to host-versus-graft clonal ratios in allografts.

The ends lost 6 bases at V and 4 bases at J; junction bases unmatched: 12. The CDR3 has 16 residues. The germline V gene has CDR1 LNHDA and CDR2 SQIVND (reference sequence). As concerns this clone: Its antigen is unknown.

Here immunoSEQ multiplex PCR was the method, and the copy in TCRdb shows in-frame clones only, minus some. This table holds about 100,000 clones, about 90% found once. The source was unstimulated CD4+ T cells sorted from spleen or lymph node cells, collected before intestinal transplant. This TCR was sampled from a human donor who received an intestinal transplant. This chain connects TRBV19 to TRBJ2-7; 10 bases fit TRBD1. CDR3 sequence reads: CASRSRQGAWPYEQYF. CDR3 nucleotide sequence: TGTGCCAGTAGATCTCGACAGGGGGCATGGCCTTACGAGCAGTACTTC.